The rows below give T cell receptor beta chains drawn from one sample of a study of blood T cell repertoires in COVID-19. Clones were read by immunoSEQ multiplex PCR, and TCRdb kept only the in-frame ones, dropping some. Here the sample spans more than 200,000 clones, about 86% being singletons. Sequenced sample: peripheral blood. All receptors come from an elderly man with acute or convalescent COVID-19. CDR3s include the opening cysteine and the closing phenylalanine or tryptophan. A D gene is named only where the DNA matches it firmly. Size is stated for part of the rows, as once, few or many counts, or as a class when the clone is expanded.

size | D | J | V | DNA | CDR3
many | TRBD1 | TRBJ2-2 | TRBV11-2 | TGTGCCAGCAGCTTGGGGACAGGGTACACCGGGGAGCTGTTTTTT | CASSLGTGYTGELFF
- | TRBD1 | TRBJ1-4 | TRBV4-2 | TGTGCCAGCAGCCAAGCACAGGGGGTAGGAAAACTGTTTTTT | CASSQAQGVGKLFF
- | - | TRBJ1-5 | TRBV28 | TGTGCCAGCAGTAGAGGGCGGCATCAGCCCCAGCATTTT | CASSRGRHQPQHF
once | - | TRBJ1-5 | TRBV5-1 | TGCGCCAGCAGGTTAGCCCCGGGCAATCAGCCCCAGCATTTT | CASRLAPGNQPQHF
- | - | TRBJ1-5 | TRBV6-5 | TGTGCCAGCAGGGCGGGACTTAGCAATCAGCCCCAGCATTTT | CASRAGLSNQPQHF
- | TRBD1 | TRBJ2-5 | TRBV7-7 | TGTGCCAGCAGCTCCCCGGGACAGGGACGAGAGACCCAGTACTTC | CASSSPGQGRETQYF
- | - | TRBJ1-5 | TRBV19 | TGTGCCAGTAGTTTTCTAGGGACACTAGGTAATCAGCCCCAGCATTTT | CASSFLGTLGNQPQHF
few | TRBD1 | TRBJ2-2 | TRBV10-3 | TGTGCCATCAGACCTACCGGGACAGTCGACACCGGGGAGCTGTTTTTT | CAIRPTGTVDTGELFF
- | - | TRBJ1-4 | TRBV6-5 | TGTGCCAGCGGGCTAGGACAAAATGAAAAACTGTTTTTT | CASGLGQNEKLFF
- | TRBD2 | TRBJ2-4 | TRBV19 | TGTGCCAGTAGTGGATCCGGGACCGTCACGGCGGGGGGCAAAAACATTCAGTACTTC | CASSGSGTVTAGGKNIQYF
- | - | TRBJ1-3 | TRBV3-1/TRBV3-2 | TGTGCCAGCAGCCAACTCTCTGGGGCCCACTCTGGAAACACCATATATTTT | CASSQLSGAHSGNTIYF
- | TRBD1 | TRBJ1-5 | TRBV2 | TGTGCCAGCATTGCGTCCAGGGGGCGCGGACAGCCCCAGCATTTT | CASIASRGRGQPQHF
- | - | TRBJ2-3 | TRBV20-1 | TGCAGTGCTAGTAATGCTCCGCGGGCGCAGTATTTT | CSASNAPRAQYF
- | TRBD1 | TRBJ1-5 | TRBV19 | TGTGCCAGTAGTACCCGACAGGGGTATCAGCCCCAGCATTTT | CASSTRQGYQPQHF
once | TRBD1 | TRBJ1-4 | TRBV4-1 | TGCGCCAGCAGCCCCGACAGGGACCCAACTAATGAAAAACTGTTTTTT | CASSPDRDPTNEKLFF
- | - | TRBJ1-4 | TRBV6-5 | TGTGCCAGCACTACAACAGGGACTAATGAAAAACTGTTTTTT | CASTTTGTNEKLFF
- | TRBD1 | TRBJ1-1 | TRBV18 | TGTGCCAGCTCACCGGACAGGGTCCCTATGAACACTGAAGCTTTCTTT | CASSPDRVPMNTEAFF
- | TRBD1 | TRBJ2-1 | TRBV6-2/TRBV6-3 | TGTGCCAGCAGTACTAACAGGGGGCCTTACAATGAGCAGTTCTTC | CASSTNRGPYNEQFF
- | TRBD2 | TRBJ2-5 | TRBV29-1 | TGCAGCGTTTCCAGCGGGGCGGGAGGGGAGACCCAGTACTTC | CSVSSGAGGETQYF
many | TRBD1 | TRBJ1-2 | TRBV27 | TGTGCCAGCAGTTTATCCCCCCCGGACAGGAACTATGGCTACACCTTC | CASSLSPPDRNYGYTF
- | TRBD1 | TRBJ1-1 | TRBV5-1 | TGCGCCAGCAGCCGGGGACAGGGGGCTCTAGACACTGAAGCTTTCTTT | CASSRGQGALDTEAFF
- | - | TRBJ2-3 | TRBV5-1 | TGCGCCAGCAGCTACACCCCGGCGGGGGCCGACACAGATACGCAGTATTTT | CASSYTPAGADTDTQYF
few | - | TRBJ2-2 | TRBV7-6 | TGTGCCAGCAGCTTAGCAGCAGGGGAGAACACCGGGGAGCTGTTTTTT | CASSLAAGENTGELFF
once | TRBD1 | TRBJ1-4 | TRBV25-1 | TGTGCCAGCAGTGACCTAGGACAGGGGAGAGAAAAACTGTTTTTT | CASSDLGQGREKLFF
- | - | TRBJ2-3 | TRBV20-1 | TGCAGTGCTAGTAGGGGGGGGAGCACAGATACGCAGTATTTT | CSASRGGSTDTQYF
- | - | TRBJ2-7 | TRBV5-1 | TGCGCCAGCAGCCAAAGTCGGGGGTCCCCCTACGAGCAGTACTTC | CASSQSRGSPYEQYF
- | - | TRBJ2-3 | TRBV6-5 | TGTGCCAGCACTTCGGGGGGCACAGATACGCAGTATTTT | CASTSGGTDTQYF
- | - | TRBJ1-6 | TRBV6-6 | TGTGCCAGCAGTCCCTCGCGGACACCTGCCCGGGGGAATTCACCCCTCCACTTT | CASSPSRTPARGNSPLHF
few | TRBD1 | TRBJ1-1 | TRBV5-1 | TGCGCCAGCAGCCCCCGGACAGGGGGGAACACTGAAGCTTTCTTT | CASSPRTGGNTEAFF